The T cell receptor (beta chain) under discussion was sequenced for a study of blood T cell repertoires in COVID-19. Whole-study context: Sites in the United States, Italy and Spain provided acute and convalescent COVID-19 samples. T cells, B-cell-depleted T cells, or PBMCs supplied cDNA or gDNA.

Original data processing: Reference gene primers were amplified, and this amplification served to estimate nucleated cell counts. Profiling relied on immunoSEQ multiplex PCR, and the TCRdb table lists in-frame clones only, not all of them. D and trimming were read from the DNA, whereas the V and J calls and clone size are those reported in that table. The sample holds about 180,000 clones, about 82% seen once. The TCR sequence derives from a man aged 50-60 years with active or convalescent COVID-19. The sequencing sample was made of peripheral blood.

The CDR3, as DNA: TGCGCCAGCAGCTTGGAGAGGGTGGAGAAACTGTTTTTT. This translates into CASSLERVEKLFF. The chain carries TRBV5-1 and TRBJ1-4; D unclear. This CDR3 region has 13 residues. Trimming pared 0 bases from V and 11 bases from J, leaving 11 bases between. Germline-derived CDR1 and CDR2 are SGHRS and YFSETQ.